The 30 T cell receptor beta chains listed next were all sequenced from one sample in a study of long-term antiretroviral therapy in people with HIV. This was the immunoSEQ v3.0 assay at survey level. Measured with immunoSEQ multiplex PCR; TCRdb has only the in-frame clones, and not every one. Among approximately 12,000 clones listed, roughly 89% were seen once. Sequenced material: unsorted PBMCs, taken 0.2 years before starting antiretroviral therapy. All receptors derive from a woman aged 40 to 50 with HIV.

V gene TRBV7-9 combines with J gene TRBJ1-1, with 9 nucleotides matching TRBD1. The CDR3 runs 13 residues. Germline-derived CDR1 and CDR2 are SEHNR and FQNEAQ (reference sequence). With 5 bases clipped from V and 11 bases from J, the junction kept 9 bases outside the gene matches. The CDR3 sequence is CASSPSRQGEAFF. The DNA for the CDR3 is TGTGCCAGCAGCCCCTCCCGACAGGGGGAGGCTTTCTTT.

This clone was seen once. The chain has TRBV18 and TRBJ1-2; TRBD1 aligns across 7 bases. Germline V gene sequence: CDR1 KGHSH, CDR2 LQKENI. V shed 3 bases, J shed 0 bases, and the junction held 10 bases outside the gene matches. CDR3 size: 17 residues. CDR3: CASSPSQGGSANYGYTF. CDR3 bases: TGTGCCAGCTCACCCTCCCAGGGGGGTTCTGCTAACTATGGCTACACCTTC.

The chain uses TRBV29-1 and TRBJ2-5; 10 nucleotides agree with TRBD1. V was pared by 2 bases and J by 1 base, with 4 bases of the junction left unmatched. Per the germline V gene, CDR1 is SQVTM and CDR2 is ANQGSEA. The CDR3 consists of 15 residues. CDR3 sequence (DNA): TGCAGCGTTGAACGACAGGGGGCCCCCCAAGAGACCCAGTACTTC. Translating gives CSVERQGAPQETQYF. The full variable domain, its missing parts supplied by reference TRBV29-1 and TRBJ2-5, is SAVISQKPSRDICQRGTSLTIQCQVDSQVTMMFWYRQQPGQSLTLIATANQGSEATYESGFVIDKFPISRPNLTFSTLTVSNMSPEDSSIYLCSVERQGAPQETQYFGPGTRLLVL.

The chain has TRBV11-2 and TRBJ1-3, with a possible D match to TRBD1 (5 bases). The germline V and J ends were trimmed by 5 bases and 0 bases, with 14 bases remaining between them. The germline CDR1 and CDR2 sequences are SGHAT and FQNNGV. This CDR3 has 16 amino acids. The CDR3 nucleotides read TGTGCCAGCAGCCTAACATCAGGGAGCTCTGGAAACACCATATATTTT. Its protein product is CASSLTSGSSGNTIYF.

The chain employs TRBV30 and TRBJ1-1; D gene unclear. The CDR3 totals 13 residues. V lost 5 bases and J 2 bases, leaving 12 bases between the germline ends. Germline values: CDR1 GTSNPN, CDR2 SVGIG (reference sequence). CDR3 amino acids: CAWDIGPNTEAFF. CDR3 coding DNA: TGTGCCTGGGACATCGGGCCAAACACTGAAGCTTTCTTT.

This clone has a single count. The chain carries TRBV4-2 and TRBJ2-1; TRBD2 matches 16 bases. The CDR3 has 19 residues. V gave up 0 bases and J gave up 9 bases; unmatched junction bases: 11. Germline V gene lookup returns CDR1 LGHNA and CDR2 YNFKEQ. The CDR3 loop reads CASSQEFGTSGGAKPEQFF. In DNA form, the CDR3 reads TGTGCCAGCAGCCAAGAATTTGGGACTAGCGGGGGGGCTAAGCCTGAGCAGTTCTTC.

This clone showed up just a few times. This chain joins TRBV7-3 and TRBJ2-1; no clear D. Deletions cut 2 bases from V and 2 bases from J, with 10 bases between. The CDR3 runs 15 residues. Germline V lookup: CDR1 SGHTA, CDR2 FQGTGA. The CDR3 DNA is TGTGCCAGCAGCTTAGCAGCGTCCCCCTACAATGAGCAGTTCTTC. Amino acid sequence: CASSLAASPYNEQFF. The full variable domain, in which reference TRBV7-3 and TRBJ2-1 provide the parts outside the CDR3, is GAGVSQTPSNKVTEKGKYVELRCDPISGHTALYWYRQSLGQGPEFLIYFQGTGAADDSGLPNDRFFAVRPEGSVSTLKIQRTERGDSAVYLCASSLAASPYNEQFFGPGTRLTVL.

The genes are TRBV7-9 and TRBJ1-2; D gene uncertain. V was pared by 5 bases and J by 7 bases, with 11 bases between. The germline gives CDR1 SEHNR, CDR2 FQNEAQ (reference sequence). The CDR3 has 12 amino acids. This CDR3 reads CASSPPSGGYTF. The CDR3 DNA sequence: TGTGCCAGCAGCCCACCGTCGGGTGGCTACACCTTC.

CDR3 sequence reads: CASSSETVHEQYF. The CDR3 DNA follows: TGTGCCAGCAGCTCCGAGACCGTCCACGAGCAGTACTTC. The V gene is TRBV6-6, the J gene TRBJ2-7; D gene uncertain. This CDR3 contains 13 residues. Deletions cut 6 bases from V and 5 bases from J, with 14 bases between. Germline values: CDR1 MNHNY, CDR2 SVGAGI (reference sequence).

The chain couples TRBV10-1 to TRBJ2-7; 8 bases agree with TRBD1. V was clipped by 6 bases and J by 2 bases; unmatched bases: 3. The germline V gene encodes CDR1 WNHNN and CDR2 SYGVQD (reference sequence). The CDR3 sequence is 13 residues long. The CDR3 nucleotides are TGCGCCAGCAGAAGACAGGGGACCTACGAGCAGTACTTC. Translating gives CASRRQGTYEQYF.

The chain couples TRBV7-9 to TRBJ1-1, with 10 bases fitting TRBD1. The ends lost 5 bases at V and 0 bases at J; junction bases unmatched: 9. Per germline, CDR1 SEHNR and CDR2 FQNEAQ (reference sequence). There are 17 residues in the CDR3. Written as DNA, the CDR3 is TGTGCCAGCAGCCACGCCGGGACAGGGGCGGTGAACACTGAAGCTTTCTTT. Its translation is CASSHAGTGAVNTEAFF.

This chain connects TRBV19 to TRBJ1-6, with D unclear. The CDR3 length is 12 residues. V gave up 6 bases and J gave up 9 bases, with 9 bases separating them. Germline CDR1 and CDR2: LNHDA and SQIVND (reference sequence). CDR3 bases: TGTGCCAGTAGCACGGATCCTTCACCCCTCCACTTT. This codes for CASSTDPSPLHF.

DNA of the CDR3: TGTGCCAGCACCCCGGGACAGCATTCCTACGAGCAGTACTTC. This sequence encodes CASTPGQHSYEQYF. The J gene is TRBJ2-7, the V gene TRBV7-2; TRBD1 matches 7 bases. The CDR3 has 14 residues. The germline CDR1 and CDR2 sequences are SGHTA and FQGNSA. The V and J ends lost 7 bases and 1 base, in that order; junction bases with no gene match: 7.

The rearrangement links TRBV27 to TRBJ2-1, with a possible D match to TRBD1 (5 bases). This CDR3 has 16 residues. Between the trimmed V and J ends, which lost 7 bases and 0 bases, there was a span of 16 bases. CDR1 MNHEY and CDR2 SMNVEV come from the germline V gene (reference sequence). CDR3 amino acids: CASTLGAITSYNEQFF. The DNA for the CDR3 is TGTGCCAGCACCTTAGGGGCGATTACCTCCTACAATGAGCAGTTCTTC.

The V and J genes are TRBV4-3 and TRBJ2-5; TRBD2 matches 10 bases. CDR1 and CDR2 from the germline V gene are LGHNA and YSLEER. Trimming took 1 base from V and 0 from J; bases not matched to a gene: 5. CDR3 length equals 17 residues. CDR3 residues: CASSQAVSGGYQETQYF. The CDR3 DNA sequence: TGCGCCAGCAGCCAAGCTGTTAGCGGGGGGTACCAAGAGACCCAGTACTTC.

This clone was observed a single time. The chain uses TRBV4-1 and TRBJ2-5; 7 bases agree with TRBD1. Germline V gene lookup returns CDR1 MGHRA and CDR2 YSYEKL. V was clipped by 4 bases and J by 1 base; unmatched bases: 6. CDR3 length: 15 residues. This CDR3 is CASSPRGQVQETQYF. The CDR3 DNA follows: TGCGCCAGCAGCCCCCGAGGACAGGTCCAAGAGACCCAGTACTTC.

This chain links TRBV6-1 with TRBJ2-4, with D possibly being TRBD1 (6 bases). Germline assignment: CDR1 MNHNS and CDR2 SASEGT. V dropped 8 bases and J dropped 5 bases, with 13 bases sitting between them. There are 13 residues in the CDR3. The CDR3 loop reads CASSENRENIQYF. In DNA, the CDR3 is TGTGCCAGCTCAGAAAACAGGGAAAACATTCAGTACTTC.

The V gene is TRBV5-1, the J gene TRBJ2-3; unclear D gene. Germline V CDR1 and CDR2: SGHRS, YFSETQ. This CDR3 spans 14 amino acids. Trimming removed 3 bases at V and 0 bases at J, with 8 bases between. The CDR3 sequence is CASSWTESTDTQYF. In DNA form, the CDR3 reads TGCGCCAGCAGCTGGACGGAAAGCACAGATACGCAGTATTTT.

The chain combines TRBV5-4 with TRBJ2-3; the D is unclear. V was shortened by 1 base and J by 3 bases, with 9 bases between the two germline ends. Germline CDR1 and CDR2: SGHNT and YYREEE (reference sequence). CDR3 length: 14 amino acids. The CDR3 loop is CASSLLGITDTQYF. CDR3 coding DNA: TGTGCCAGCAGCTTGCTGGGGATAACAGATACGCAGTATTTT.

V is TRBV7-2 and J is TRBJ1-2; D gene unclear. The CDR3 loop spans 12 amino acids. Deletions cut 5 bases from V and 4 bases from J, with 8 bases between. Germline values: CDR1 SGHTA, CDR2 FQGNSA. This CDR3 is CASSPRSYGYTF. Here the CDR3 DNA reads TGTGCCAGCAGCCCCCGCAGCTATGGCTACACCTTC.

The chain has TRBV9 and TRBJ1-2; 8 nucleotides agree with TRBD1. Germline CDR1 is SGDLS and CDR2 is YYNGEE. This CDR3 region has 14 residues. V lost 0 bases and J lost 6; bases outside the gene matches: 4. This CDR3 reads CASSVELTGDGYTF. The CDR3 DNA is TGTGCCAGCAGCGTAGAGTTGACAGGGGATGGCTACACCTTC.

The rearrangement links TRBV6-1 to TRBJ2-7, with 8 positions matching TRBD2. V trimming: 3 bases; J trimming: 3 bases; junction bases outside the gene matches: 7. The germline V gene encodes CDR1 MNHNS and CDR2 SASEGT. CDR3 length: 15 residues. CDR3 amino acids: CASSDQAGTSYEQYF. The CDR3 DNA follows: TGTGCCAGCAGTGACCAAGCCGGGACTAGCTACGAGCAGTACTTC.

V gene TRBV5-6 combines with J gene TRBJ1-3; 9 bases are shared with TRBD1. V shed 3 bases, J shed 4 bases, and the junction held 5 bases outside the gene matches. The CDR3 has 15 residues. Germline V gene sequence: CDR1 SGHDT, CDR2 YYEEEE. The CDR3 nucleotides are TGTGCCAGCAGCTCGACAGGGGGAACGGGAAACACCATATATTTT. Its translation: CASSSTGGTGNTIYF.

The rearrangement links TRBV7-9 to TRBJ2-5; TRBD1 agrees at 7 bases. V was clipped by 5 bases and J by 6 bases; unmatched bases: 12. CDR1 SEHNR and CDR2 FQNEAQ come from the germline V gene (reference sequence). The CDR3 is 15 residues long. CDR3 in amino acids: CASSNRDRGYQTQYF. The CDR3 region has the DNA TGTGCCAGCAGCAACCGGGACAGAGGTTACCAGACCCAGTACTTC.

The chain joins TRBV29-1 to TRBJ2-2; a possible D gene is TRBD1 (7 bases). Germline CDR1 reads SQVTM; CDR2 reads ANQGSEA. Between the trimmed V and J ends, which lost 0 bases and 13 bases, there was a span of 27 bases. The CDR3 covers 17 residues. The chain's CDR3 is CSVEEWDTPRGTPGLFF. The CDR3 region has the DNA TGCAGCGTTGAAGAGTGGGACACCCCCAGGGGGACTCCCGGGCTGTTTTTT.

The V gene is TRBV5-4, the J gene TRBJ2-1, with a possible D match to TRBD2 (6 bases). Trimming removed 4 bases at V and 1 base at J, with 12 bases between. There are 15 residues in the CDR3. Germline CDR1 is SGHNT and CDR2 is YYREEE (reference sequence). The CDR3 spells CASSARLDSYNEQFF. The CDR3 DNA reads as TGTGCCAGCAGCGCAAGACTAGATTCCTACAATGAGCAGTTCTTC.

The chain combines TRBV7-2 with TRBJ2-3; 14 nucleotides agree with TRBD2. The CDR3 has 17 residues. CDR1 SGHTA and CDR2 FQGNSA come from the germline V gene. J lost 5 bases, V lost 1 base, and 5 bases had no gene match. This CDR3 reads CASSLGLAGGPRDTQYF. CDR3 nucleotides: TGTGCCAGCAGCTTAGGACTAGCGGGGGGGCCCAGAGATACGCAGTATTTT.

This sequence joins TRBV13 and TRBJ1-1; D is unclear. Germline values: CDR1 PRHDT, CDR2 FYEKMQ (reference sequence). This CDR3 comprises 17 residues. Trimming shortened V by 1 base and J by 1 base, and 16 bases separated the two germline ends. CDR3 DNA: TGTGCCAGCAGCTTAGATTGGGCAGCCGAATCGAACACTGAAGCTTTCTTT. Translation: CASSLDWAAESNTEAFF.

The sample holds a few counts of this clone. This sequence joins TRBV4-3 and TRBJ1-2, with 9 bases aligning to TRBD1. Germline V CDR1 and CDR2: LGHNA, YSLEER. This CDR3 is built from 17 residues. Unmatched junction bases numbered 6, after V lost 0 bases and J lost 1 base. Here the CDR3 reads CASSQDIRQGVNYGYTF. CDR3 nucleotides: TGCGCCAGCAGCCAAGATATACGACAGGGGGTTAACTATGGCTACACCTTC.

The chain is built from TRBV30 and TRBJ1-3, with D maybe TRBD1 (5 bases). This CDR3 comprises 14 residues. V was pared by 3 bases and J by 2 bases, with 11 bases between. Germline CDR1 GTSNPN, CDR2 SVGIG (reference sequence). In DNA form, the CDR3 reads TGTGCCTGGAGAATGGGACTTCCTGGAAACACCATATATTTT. It encodes CAWRMGLPGNTIYF.